Sequencing of this T cell receptor beta chain was carried out in a study of regulatory T cells in long-lasting Graves disease. Looking at the study overall: Those Graves' patients who were newly diagnosed had been on antithyroid drugs under 3 months.

This clonotype appeared many times. Arm-PCR of CDR3 regions and iRepertoire HTBI primers were the basis on which TCR beta libraries were built. One entry per CDR3 protein results from TCRdb running MiXCR on the multiplex PCR reads. The top ten hold roughly 12% of the sample, which has 200,000 to 250,000 distinct CDR3 sequences, roughly a fifth seen once. Time point reported: newly diagnosed GD, antithyroid drugs for less than 3 months. Construction of the TCR library relied on RNA isolated from PBMCs. The CDR3 is 15 amino acids. V shed 3 bases and J shed 3 bases, with 15 bases lying between them. These data were likewise used in another study, on T cells in Graves' hyperthyroidism and ophthalmopathy. As that report states: The study based diagnoses on clinical symptoms, serum thyroxine and TRAb, thyroid ultrasound and orbital computed tomography.

The gene calls are TRBV12-3 or TRBV12-4 and TRBJ2-7; no definite D call. This TCR was recovered from a woman in her 30s with Graves disease. The sequences come from peripheral blood mononuclear cells (PBMCs), collected at new diagnosis, from a patient treated with antithyroid drugs. CDR3 DNA: TGTGCCAGCAGTTTGACTCCACCACCGGACTACGAGCAGTACTTC. Translating gives CASSLTPPPDYEQYF.